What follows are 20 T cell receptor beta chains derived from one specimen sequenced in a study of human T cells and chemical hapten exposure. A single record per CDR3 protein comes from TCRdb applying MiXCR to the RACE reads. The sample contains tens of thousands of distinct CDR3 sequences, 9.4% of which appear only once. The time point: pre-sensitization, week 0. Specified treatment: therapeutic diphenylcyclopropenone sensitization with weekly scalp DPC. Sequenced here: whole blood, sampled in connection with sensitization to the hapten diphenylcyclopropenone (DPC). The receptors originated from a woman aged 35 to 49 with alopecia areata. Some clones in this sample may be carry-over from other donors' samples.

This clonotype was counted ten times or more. The CDR3 DNA reads TGCGCCAGCAGCTTGGGGCGGAACAATGAGCAGTTCTTC. This sequence encodes CASSLGRNNEQFF. The chain is built from TRBV5-1 and TRBJ2-1, with no clear D. Looked up from germline, CDR1 is SGHRS and CDR2 is YFSETQ. The CDR3 consists of 13 residues. V lost 0 bases, J lost 5 bases, and 6 bases lay in between.

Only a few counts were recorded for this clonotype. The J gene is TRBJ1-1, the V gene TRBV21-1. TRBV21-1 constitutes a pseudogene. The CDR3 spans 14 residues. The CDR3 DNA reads TGTGCCAGCAGCAAATTTGCAGTGAACACTGAAGCTTTCTTT. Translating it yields CASSKFAVNTEAFF.

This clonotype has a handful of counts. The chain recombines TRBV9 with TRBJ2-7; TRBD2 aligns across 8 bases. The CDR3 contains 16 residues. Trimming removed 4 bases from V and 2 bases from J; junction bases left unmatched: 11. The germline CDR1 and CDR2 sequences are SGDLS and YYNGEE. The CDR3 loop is CASSPGGASTPYEQYF. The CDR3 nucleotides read TGTGCCAGCAGCCCCGGGGGGGCGTCAACCCCCTACGAGCAGTACTTC. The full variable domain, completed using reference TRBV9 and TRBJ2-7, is DSGVTQTPKHLITATGQRVTLRCSPRSGDLSVYWYQQSLDQGLQFLIQYYNGEERAKGNILERFSAQQFPDLHSELNLSSLELGDSALYFCASSPGGASTPYEQYFGPGTRLTVT.

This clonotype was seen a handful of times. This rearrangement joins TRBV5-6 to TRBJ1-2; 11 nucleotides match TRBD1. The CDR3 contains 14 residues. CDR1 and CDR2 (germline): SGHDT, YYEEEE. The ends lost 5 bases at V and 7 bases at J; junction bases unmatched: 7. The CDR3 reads CASRWTGGASGYTF. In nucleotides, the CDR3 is TGTGCCAGCAGATGGACAGGGGGCGCGAGTGGCTACACCTTC.

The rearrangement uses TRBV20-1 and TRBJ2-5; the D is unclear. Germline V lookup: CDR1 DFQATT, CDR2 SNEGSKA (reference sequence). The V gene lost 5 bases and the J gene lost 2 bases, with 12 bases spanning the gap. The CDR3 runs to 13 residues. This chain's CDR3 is CSALQTGQETQYF. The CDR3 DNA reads TGCAGTGCTTTACAGACTGGGCAAGAGACCCAGTACTTC.

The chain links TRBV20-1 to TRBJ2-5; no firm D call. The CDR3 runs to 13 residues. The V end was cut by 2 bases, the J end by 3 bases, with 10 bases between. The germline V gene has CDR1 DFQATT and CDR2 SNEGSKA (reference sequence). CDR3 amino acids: CSARLNAKETQYF. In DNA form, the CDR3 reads TGCAGTGCTAGATTAAACGCCAAAGAGACCCAGTACTTC.

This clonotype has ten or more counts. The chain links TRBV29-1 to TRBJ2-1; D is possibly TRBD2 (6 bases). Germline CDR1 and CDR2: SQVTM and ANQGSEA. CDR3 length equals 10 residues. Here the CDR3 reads CSYRGNEQFF. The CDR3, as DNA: TGCAGTTACCGGGGGAATGAGCAGTTCTTC.

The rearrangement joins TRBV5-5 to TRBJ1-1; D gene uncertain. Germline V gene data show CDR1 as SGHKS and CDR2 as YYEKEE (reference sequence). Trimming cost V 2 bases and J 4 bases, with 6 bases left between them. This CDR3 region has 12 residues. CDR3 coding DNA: TGTGCCAGCAGCTTTTGGGGCACTGAAGCTTTCTTT. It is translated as CASSFWGTEAFF.

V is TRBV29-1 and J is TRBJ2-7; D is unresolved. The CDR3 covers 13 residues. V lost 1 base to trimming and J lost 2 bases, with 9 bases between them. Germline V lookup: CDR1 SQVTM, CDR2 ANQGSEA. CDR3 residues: CSVEGRPAYEQYF. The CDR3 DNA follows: TGCAGCGTTGAAGGCAGGCCGGCCTACGAGCAGTACTTC.

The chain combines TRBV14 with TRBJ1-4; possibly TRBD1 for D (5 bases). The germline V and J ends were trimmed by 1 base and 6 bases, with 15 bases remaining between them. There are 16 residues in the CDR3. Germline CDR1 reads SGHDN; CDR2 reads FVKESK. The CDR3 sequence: CASSQGIGRVYEKLFF. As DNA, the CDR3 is TGTGCCAGCAGCCAAGGAATAGGCAGGGTTTATGAAAAACTGTTTTTT.

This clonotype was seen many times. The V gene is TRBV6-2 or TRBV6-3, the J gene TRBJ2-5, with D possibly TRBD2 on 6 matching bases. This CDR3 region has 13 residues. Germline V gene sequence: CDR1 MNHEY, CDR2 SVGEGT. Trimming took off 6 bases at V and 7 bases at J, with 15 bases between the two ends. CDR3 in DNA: TGTGCCAGCAGATGGGACTCCCCAGGGACCCAGTACTTC. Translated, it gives CASRWDSPGTQYF.

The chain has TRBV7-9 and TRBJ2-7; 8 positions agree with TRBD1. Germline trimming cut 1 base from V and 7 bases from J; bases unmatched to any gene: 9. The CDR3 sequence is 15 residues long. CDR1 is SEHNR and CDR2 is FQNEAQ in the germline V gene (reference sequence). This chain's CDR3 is CASSLVAGGAEEQYF. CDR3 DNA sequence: TGTGCCAGCAGCTTAGTGGCAGGGGGCGCTGAGGAGCAGTACTTC.

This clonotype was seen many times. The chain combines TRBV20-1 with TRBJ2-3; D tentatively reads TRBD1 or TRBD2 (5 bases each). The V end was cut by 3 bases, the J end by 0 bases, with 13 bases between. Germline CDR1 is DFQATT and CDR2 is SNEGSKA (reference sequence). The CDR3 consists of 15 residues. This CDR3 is CSASTAEGSTDTQYF. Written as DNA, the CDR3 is TGCAGTGCTAGTACAGCCGAGGGGAGCACAGATACGCAGTATTTT.

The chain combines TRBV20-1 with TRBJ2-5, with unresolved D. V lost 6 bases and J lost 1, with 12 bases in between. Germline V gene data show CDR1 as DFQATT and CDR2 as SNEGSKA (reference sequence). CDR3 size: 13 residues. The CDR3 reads CSAPGGPQETQYF. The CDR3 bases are TGCAGTGCCCCCGGCGGTCCCCAAGAGACCCAGTACTTC.

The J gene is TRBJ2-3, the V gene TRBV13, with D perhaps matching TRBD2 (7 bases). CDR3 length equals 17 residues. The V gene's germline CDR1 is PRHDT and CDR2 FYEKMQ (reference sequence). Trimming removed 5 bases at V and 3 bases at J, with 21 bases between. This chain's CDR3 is CASSAPWGGGETDTQYF. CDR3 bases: TGTGCCAGCAGCGCCCCTTGGGGAGGGGGTGAAACAGATACGCAGTATTTT. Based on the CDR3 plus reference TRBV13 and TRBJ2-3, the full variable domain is AAGVIQSPRHLIKEKRETATLKCYPIPRHDTVYWYQQGPGQDPQFLISFYEKMQSDKGSIPDRFSAQQFSDYHSELNMSSLELGDSALYFCASSAPWGGGETDTQYFGPGTRLTVL.

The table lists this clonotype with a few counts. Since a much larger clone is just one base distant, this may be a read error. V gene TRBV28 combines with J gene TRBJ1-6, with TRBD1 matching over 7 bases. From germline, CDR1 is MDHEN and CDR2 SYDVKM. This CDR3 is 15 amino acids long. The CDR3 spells CANSLDRVQNSPLHF. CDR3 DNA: TGTGCCAACAGTCTAGACAGGGTTCAGAATTCACCCCTCCACTTT.

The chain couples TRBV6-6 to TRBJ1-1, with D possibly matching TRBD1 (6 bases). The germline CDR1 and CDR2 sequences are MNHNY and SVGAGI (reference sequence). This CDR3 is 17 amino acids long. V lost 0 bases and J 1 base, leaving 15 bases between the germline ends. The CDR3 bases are TGTGCCAGCAGTTACTCAGGCAGGGGTCAACGGAACACTGAAGCTTTCTTT. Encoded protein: CASSYSGRGQRNTEAFF.

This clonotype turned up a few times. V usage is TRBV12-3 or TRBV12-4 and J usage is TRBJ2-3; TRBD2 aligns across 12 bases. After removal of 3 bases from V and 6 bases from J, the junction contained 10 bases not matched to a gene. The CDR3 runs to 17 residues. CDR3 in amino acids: CASSFVRLAGAADTQYF. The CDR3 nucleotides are TGTGCCAGCAGTTTCGTTAGACTAGCGGGGGCGGCCGATACGCAGTATTTT.

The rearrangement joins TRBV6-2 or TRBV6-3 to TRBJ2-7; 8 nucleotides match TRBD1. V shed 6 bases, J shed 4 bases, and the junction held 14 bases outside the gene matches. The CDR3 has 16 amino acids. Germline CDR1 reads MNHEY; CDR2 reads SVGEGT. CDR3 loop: CASRGLPGQVIYEQYF. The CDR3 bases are TGTGCCAGCAGAGGCCTTCCGGGACAGGTAATATACGAGCAGTACTTC.

CDR3 bases: TGCGCCAGCAGCTTAAACTTGGTTTCCACTGAAGCTTTCTTT. This translates into CASSLNLVSTEAFF. This chain joins TRBV5-1 and TRBJ1-1; D unresolved. The CDR3 has 14 residues. Germline CDR1 reads SGHRS; CDR2 reads YFSETQ. Trimming stripped 2 bases from V and 4 bases from J, with 12 bases between. Full variable domain (missing parts from reference TRBV5-1 and TRBJ1-1): KAGVTQTPRYLIKTRGQQVTLSCSPISGHRSVSWYQQTPGQGLQFLFEYFSETQRNKGNFPGRFSGRQFSNSRSEMNVSTLELGDSALYLCASSLNLVSTEAFFGQGTRLTVV.